The 29 T cell receptor beta chains presented below share a single source sample, sequenced in a study of shared clonotypes between healthy human individuals. Here immunoSEQ multiplex PCR was the method, and the copy in TCRdb shows in-frame clones only, minus some. This repertoire shows about 1.1 million clones, around three quarters found once; its top ten account for 0.55% to 0.7%. The specimen sequenced was memory CD4+ T cells from PBMCs. The sample's subset: CD45RA-negative fraction. The source is a man aged 18 to 29 in good health. Some clones in this sample may be carry-over from other donors' samples.

J is TRBJ2-1 and V is TRBV7-8; D is undetermined. Germline values: CDR1 SGHVS, CDR2 FQNEAQ. The CDR3 sequence is 15 residues long. V was pared by 4 bases and J by 6 bases, with 16 bases between. The CDR3 nucleotides are TGTGCCAGCAGCTCCCTAGTACCCGGTTTCAATGAGCAGTTCTTC. Translated, it gives CASSSLVPGFNEQFF.

This clone has more than one count but fewer than ten. The chain joins TRBV5-1 to TRBJ1-3, with 9 bases fitting TRBD1. CDR3 length: 17 residues. Germline values: CDR1 SGHRS, CDR2 YFSETQ. Losses at the gene ends were 3 bases for V and 4 bases for J; bases not matched to a gene: 11. In DNA, the CDR3 is TGCGCCAGCAGCTCAACAGTGGGGGACAGGGTCGGAAACACCATATATTTT. As protein: CASSSTVGDRVGNTIYF.

CDR3 in DNA: TGCGCCAGCAGCTCGGGACAGCCCTTCTCTGGAAACACCATATATTTT. Translated: CASSSGQPFSGNTIYF. The V and J genes are TRBV5-1 and TRBJ1-3; 7 bases are shared with TRBD1. The germline gives CDR1 SGHRS, CDR2 YFSETQ. V lost 3 bases, J lost 0 bases, and 6 bases stayed unmatched. The CDR3 totals 16 residues. Using reference TRBV5-1 and TRBJ1-3 for the parts outside the CDR3, the full variable domain is KAGVTQTPRYLIKTRGQQVTLSCSPISGHRSVSWYQQTPGQGLQFLFEYFSETQRNKGNFPGRFSGRQFSNSRSEMNVSTLELGDSALYLCASSSGQPFSGNTIYFGEGSWLTVV.

J is TRBJ2-3 and V is TRBV28; TRBD1 is a possible D gene (6 bases). The germline V gene encodes CDR1 MDHEN and CDR2 SYDVKM. This CDR3 has 13 amino acids. The V end lost 6 bases, the J end lost 5 bases, and 12 bases lay between the germline ends. The CDR3, as DNA: TGTGCCAGCAGGACAACAGGGCTAGATACGCAGTATTTT. Translation gives CASRTTGLDTQYF. The full variable domain, rest sourced from reference TRBV28 and TRBJ2-3, is DVKVTQSSRYLVKRTGEKVFLECVQDMDHENMFWYRQDPGLGLRLIYFSYDVKMKEKGDIPEGYSVSREKKERFSLILESASTNQTSMYLCASRTTGLDTQYFGPGTRLTVL.

This chain joins TRBV28 and TRBJ1-1, with 7 positions matching TRBD1. The CDR3 spans 13 residues. Looked up from germline, CDR1 is MDHEN and CDR2 is SYDVKM. V lost 7 bases to trimming and J lost 11 bases; unmatched junction nucleotides: 13. This CDR3 is CASTLNRGRGAFF. As DNA, the CDR3 is TGTGCCAGCACCCTTAACAGGGGACGAGGGGCTTTCTTT. The variable domain in full, completed from reference TRBV28 and TRBJ1-1, reads DVKVTQSSRYLVKRTGEKVFLECVQDMDHENMFWYRQDPGLGLRLIYFSYDVKMKEKGDIPEGYSVSREKKERFSLILESASTNQTSMYLCASTLNRGRGAFFGQGTRLTVV.

The rearrangement links TRBV12-5 to TRBJ2-1, with D possibly being TRBD1 (5 bases). Trimming shortened V by 4 bases and J by 2 bases, and 12 bases separated the two germline ends. The CDR3 runs to 15 residues. CDR1 is LGHNT and CDR2 is FRNRAP in the germline V gene. The CDR3 sequence is CASGSGAPTYNEQFF. The CDR3 DNA reads as TGTGCTAGTGGTTCTGGGGCCCCCACCTACAATGAGCAGTTCTTC.

The chain recombines TRBV5-1 with TRBJ2-7; TRBD2 matches at 12 bases. Losses at the gene ends were 4 bases for V and 3 bases for J; bases not matched to a gene: 8. The CDR3 runs to 16 residues. Germline CDR1 reads SGHRS; CDR2 reads YFSETQ. The CDR3 DNA sequence: TGCGCCAGCAGCAGAACGGGACTAGCGGGCCTCTACGAGCAGTACTTC. This sequence encodes CASSRTGLAGLYEQYF.

The genes are TRBV5-6 and TRBJ2-2, with a tentative D call TRBD2 (5 bases). The CDR3 spans 16 residues. The germline V and J ends were trimmed by 2 bases and 5 bases, with 16 bases remaining between them. Germline CDR1 reads SGHDT; CDR2 reads YYEEEE. The chain's CDR3 is CASSFGGRWGTGELFF. In DNA, the CDR3 is TGTGCCAGCAGCTTCGGCGGGCGTTGGGGTACCGGGGAGCTGTTTTTT.

This sequence joins TRBV30 and TRBJ2-7; 9 bases line up with TRBD2. From germline, CDR1 is GTSNPN and CDR2 SVGIG (reference sequence). The CDR3 covers 14 residues. The ends lost 4 bases at V and 6 bases at J; junction bases unmatched: 10. CDR3 loop: CAWTGGRAHLEQYF. DNA of the CDR3: TGTGCCTGGACTGGCGGGAGGGCCCATCTCGAGCAGTACTTC.

This clone occurred once. The V gene is TRBV9, the J gene TRBJ2-5, with TRBD2 matching over 7 bases. The J call may be in error: the DNA end matches TRBJ2-7 better. Germline V CDR1 and CDR2: SGDLS, YYNGEE. CDR3 size: 13 residues. The CDR3 DNA sequence: TGTGCCAGCAGTCGGGAGGTTTCCTACGAGCAGTACTTC. Translating gives CASSREVSYEQYF.

This clone occurred once. The chain combines TRBV27 with TRBJ1-5; TRBD1 is a possible D gene (5 bases). This CDR3 spans 16 amino acids. V shed 2 bases and J shed 9 bases, with 20 bases lying between them. The germline V gene encodes CDR1 MNHEY and CDR2 SMNVEV (reference sequence). The CDR3 is CASSLRAGGAGLPQHF. In DNA form, the CDR3 reads TGTGCCAGCAGTTTAAGGGCCGGTGGGGCGGGGTTGCCCCAGCATTTT.

The V gene is TRBV9, the J gene TRBJ2-7; TRBD1 or TRBD2 may be the D gene (5 bases each). The V gene lost 0 bases and the J gene lost 4 bases, with 8 bases spanning the gap. Germline loops: CDR1 SGDLS, CDR2 YYNGEE. The CDR3 has 13 residues. CDR3 nucleotides: TGTGCCAGCAGCGTAGTTGGGGGTTACGAGCAGTACTTC. The encoded protein is CASSVVGGYEQYF.

Comments on this clone: A much larger clonotype is one base distant, so this may be a read error. Other DNA sequences of this sample code for an identical CDR3. The chain has TRBV7-9 and TRBJ1-1; tentative D call: TRBD1 (5 bases). V lost 5 bases and J 0 bases, leaving 7 bases between the germline ends. Germline V gives CDR1 SEHNR, CDR2 FQNEAQ (reference sequence). The CDR3 totals 13 residues. The DNA of the CDR3 is TGTGCCAGCAGCCCAGGGCTGAACACTGAAGCTTTCTTT. Protein: CASSPGLNTEAFF.

This chain joins TRBV6-5 and TRBJ1-4, with D perhaps matching TRBD1 (5 bases). The germline CDR1 and CDR2 sequences are MNHEY and SVGAGI. This CDR3 comprises 14 residues. V lost 6 bases to trimming and J lost 2 bases, with 10 bases between them. The CDR3, as DNA: TGTGCCAGCAGCACGGGGGGTACTAATGAAAAACTGTTTTTT. This gives the protein CASSTGGTNEKLFF.

A remark on this clone: The sample has other DNA sequences that encode this CDR3 too. The chain employs TRBV6-5 and TRBJ1-5; possibly TRBD1 for D (5 bases). Germline V gene sequence: CDR1 MNHEY, CDR2 SVGAGI. The V end was cut by 2 bases, the J end by 0 bases, with 8 bases between. This CDR3 has 15 residues. The CDR3 sequence: CASSYGGNSNQPQHF. DNA of the CDR3: TGTGCCAGCAGTTACGGGGGGAATAGCAATCAGCCCCAGCATTTT.

CDR3 DNA: TGCAGCTTCACACCGGACATATCGCCAGATACGCAGTATTTT. Its protein is CSFTPDISPDTQYF. V is TRBV29-1 and J is TRBJ2-3; tentative D call: TRBD1 (5 bases). The V end lost 8 bases, the J end lost 4 bases, and 19 bases lay between the germline ends. This CDR3 has 14 amino acids. Germline V lookup: CDR1 SQVTM, CDR2 ANQGSEA.

The V call is TRBV4-3, the J call TRBJ2-7, with 9 bases matching TRBD2. This CDR3 has 18 residues. Per germline, CDR1 LGHNA and CDR2 YSLEER. V lost 7 bases, J lost 5 bases, and 21 bases stayed unmatched. In DNA, the CDR3 is TGCGCCAGCAACTATCTGGGGGTAGCGGGAGAAAGAGTCCACGAGCAGTACTTC. This sequence encodes CASNYLGVAGERVHEQYF.

This clone appeared a few times. The chain combines TRBV18 with TRBJ1-1; TRBD1 is a possible D gene (6 bases). The germline V gene encodes CDR1 KGHSH and CDR2 LQKENI. V was shortened by 5 bases and J by 4 bases, with 14 bases between the two germline ends. This CDR3 has 14 residues. The CDR3 region is CASSDRGGGTEAFF. Here the CDR3 DNA reads TGTGCCAGCTCAGATAGGGGAGGGGGCACTGAAGCTTTCTTT.

The V call is TRBV30, the J call TRBJ1-1; D is ambiguous. V was shortened by 3 bases and J by 4 bases, with 12 bases between the two germline ends. CDR1 is GTSNPN, CDR2 SVGIG, per germline (reference sequence). This CDR3 contains 13 residues. In DNA form, the CDR3 reads TGTGCCTGGAGGTTCGGATTGTTCACTGAAGCTTTCTTT. Amino acids: CAWRFGLFTEAFF.

The CDR3 protein is CASSYSDMTREQYF. Written as DNA, the CDR3 is TGTGCCAGCAGTTATTCCGACATGACGCGCGAGCAGTACTTC. This chain links TRBV6-5 with TRBJ2-7; no clear D gene. The length of the CDR3 is 14 residues. Deletions cut 3 bases from V and 6 bases from J, with 15 bases between. Germline V lookup: CDR1 MNHEY, CDR2 SVGAGI.

The CDR3 bases are TGTGCCAGCAGTGTGGCCTCTCTCCGGGACACTGAAGCTTTCTTT. As protein: CASSVASLRDTEAFF. This chain links TRBV2 with TRBJ1-1; no definite D call. Germline V gene lookup returns CDR1 SNHLY and CDR2 FYNNEI. V was cut by 4 bases and J by 3 bases, with 15 bases left in between. This CDR3 spans 15 amino acids.

This clone was found once. The chain has TRBV11-3 and TRBJ1-5, with D unclear. The V end was cut by 1 base, the J end by 4 bases, with 5 bases between. The CDR3 covers 13 residues. Germline-derived CDR1 and CDR2 are SGHNT and YENEEA. The DNA of the CDR3 is TGTGCCAGCAGCTTAGGACCGAATCAGCCCCAGCATTTT. Translating gives CASSLGPNQPQHF.

V and J are TRBV10-3 and TRBJ1-1, with D tentatively TRBD1 (6 bases). The V gene's germline CDR1 is ENHRY and CDR2 SYGVKD. The V end lost 11 bases, the J end lost 2 bases, and 15 bases lay between the germline ends. This CDR3 contains 13 residues. Here the CDR3 reads CASSGQINTEAFF. The CDR3 nucleotides read TGTGCCTCCTCTGGACAGATAAACACTGAAGCTTTCTTT.

This chain joins TRBV30 and TRBJ1-5, with D hard to call. V was cut by 2 bases and J by 1 base, with 3 bases left in between. Germline assignment: CDR1 GTSNPN and CDR2 SVGIG (reference sequence). This CDR3 contains 12 residues. This CDR3 is CAWSRSNQPQHF. CDR3 coding DNA: TGTGCCTGGAGTCGAAGCAATCAGCCCCAGCATTTT.

A few counts support this clone. The chain employs TRBV30 and TRBJ1-1; 9 bases map to TRBD1. V shed 4 bases, J shed 7 bases, and the junction held 4 bases outside the gene matches. The CDR3 runs 12 residues. The germline gives CDR1 GTSNPN, CDR2 SVGIG (reference sequence). CDR3 bases: TGTGCCTGGATAGACAGGGGGTTTGAAGCTTTCTTT. This translates into CAWIDRGFEAFF.

This rearrangement joins TRBV27 to TRBJ2-7; maybe TRBD1 (6 bases). This CDR3 is 14 amino acids long. Per the germline V gene, CDR1 is MNHEY and CDR2 is SMNVEV (reference sequence). Trimming removed 5 bases at V and 3 bases at J, with 14 bases between. In nucleotides, the CDR3 is TGTGCCAGCAGTCCGTACAGGGTCGGCTACGAGCAGTACTTC. Protein product: CASSPYRVGYEQYF.

Comment on this clone: An end of the junction differs from the germline gene, which may be a read error. The V and J genes are TRBV5-1 and TRBJ2-1; D unresolved. Germline lookup yields CDR1 SGHRS and CDR2 YFSETQ. The CDR3 runs to 13 residues. The CDR3 protein is CASSFNGYSEQFF. The CDR3 DNA is TGCGCCAGCAGCTTTAACGGCTACAGTGAGCAGTTCTTC.

The gene calls are TRBV5-4 and TRBJ2-6; D is uncertain. Germline V gene sequence: CDR1 SGHNT, CDR2 YYREEE (reference sequence). This CDR3 comprises 15 residues. V was shortened by 4 bases and J by 0 bases, with 8 bases between the two germline ends. CDR3 sequence (DNA): TGTGCCAGCAGCCCCGTCTTCTCTGGGGCCAACGTCCTGACTTTC. It specifies CASSPVFSGANVLTF.

The chain combines TRBV7-9 with TRBJ2-5; D not certain. This CDR3 spans 14 amino acids. V lost 2 bases to trimming and J lost 5 bases, with 12 bases between them. Germline-derived CDR1 and CDR2 are SEHNR and FQNEAQ (reference sequence). The CDR3 reads CASSLMIAEETQYF. CDR3 sequence (DNA): TGTGCCAGCAGCTTAATGATAGCAGAGGAGACCCAGTACTTC.